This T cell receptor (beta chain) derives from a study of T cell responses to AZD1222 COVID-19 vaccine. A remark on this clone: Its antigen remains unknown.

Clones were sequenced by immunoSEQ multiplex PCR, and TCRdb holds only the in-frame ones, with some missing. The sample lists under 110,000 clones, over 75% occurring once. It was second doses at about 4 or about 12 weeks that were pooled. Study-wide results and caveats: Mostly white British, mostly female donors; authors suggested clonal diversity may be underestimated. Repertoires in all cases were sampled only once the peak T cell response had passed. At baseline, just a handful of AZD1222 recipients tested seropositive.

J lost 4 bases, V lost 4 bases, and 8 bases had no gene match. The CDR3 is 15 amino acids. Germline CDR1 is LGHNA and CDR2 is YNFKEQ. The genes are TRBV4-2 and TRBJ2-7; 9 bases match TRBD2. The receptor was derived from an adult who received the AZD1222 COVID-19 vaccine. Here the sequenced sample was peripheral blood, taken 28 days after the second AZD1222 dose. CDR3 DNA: TGTGCCAGCAGCCCCCCCGCGGGAGGGCCTTACGAGCAGTACTTC. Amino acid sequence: CASSPPAGGPYEQYF.